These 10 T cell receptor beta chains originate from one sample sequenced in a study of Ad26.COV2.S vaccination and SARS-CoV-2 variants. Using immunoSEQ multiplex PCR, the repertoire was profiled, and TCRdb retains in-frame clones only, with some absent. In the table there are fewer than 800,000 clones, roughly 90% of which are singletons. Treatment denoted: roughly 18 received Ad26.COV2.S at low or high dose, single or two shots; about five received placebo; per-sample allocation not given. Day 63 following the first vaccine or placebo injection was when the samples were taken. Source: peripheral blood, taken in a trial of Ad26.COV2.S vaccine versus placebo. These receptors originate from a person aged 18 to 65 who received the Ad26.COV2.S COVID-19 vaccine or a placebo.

CDR3 protein: CASSPQRAHQPQHF. CDR3 coding DNA: TGTGCCAGCAGTCCCCAGAGGGCCCATCAGCCCCAGCATTTT. V gene TRBV6-5 combines with J gene TRBJ1-5; D not certain. The V end was cut by 5 bases, the J end by 5 bases, with 13 bases between. CDR3 length equals 14 residues. Germline V gene data show CDR1 as MNHEY and CDR2 as SVGAGI.

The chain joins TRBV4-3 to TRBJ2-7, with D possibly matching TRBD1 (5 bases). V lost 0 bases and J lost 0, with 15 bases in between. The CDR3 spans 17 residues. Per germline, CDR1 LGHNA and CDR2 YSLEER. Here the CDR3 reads CASSQDQHRSSSYEQYF. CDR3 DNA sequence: TGCGCCAGCAGCCAAGATCAGCACAGGTCGAGCTCCTACGAGCAGTACTTC.

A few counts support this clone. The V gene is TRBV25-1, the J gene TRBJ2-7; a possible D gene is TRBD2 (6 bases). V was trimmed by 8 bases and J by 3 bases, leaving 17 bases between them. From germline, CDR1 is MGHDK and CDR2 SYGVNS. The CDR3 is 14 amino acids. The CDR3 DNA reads TGTGCCAGCCCGGGAGCAGGAGTGGACTACGAGCAGTACTTC. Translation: CASPGAGVDYEQYF.

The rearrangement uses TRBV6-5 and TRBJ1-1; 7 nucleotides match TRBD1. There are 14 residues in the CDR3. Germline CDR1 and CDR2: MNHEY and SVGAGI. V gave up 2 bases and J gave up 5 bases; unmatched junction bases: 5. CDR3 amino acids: CASSYKGARTEAFF. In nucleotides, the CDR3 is TGTGCCAGCAGTTACAAGGGGGCAAGGACTGAAGCTTTCTTT.

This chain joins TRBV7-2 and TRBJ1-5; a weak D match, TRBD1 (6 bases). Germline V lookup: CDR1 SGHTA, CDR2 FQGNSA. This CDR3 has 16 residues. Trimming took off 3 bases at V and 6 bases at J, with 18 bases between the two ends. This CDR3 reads CASSFVGGGHRQPQHF. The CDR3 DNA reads TGTGCCAGCAGCTTCGTCGGGGGGGGGCATCGTCAGCCCCAGCATTTT.

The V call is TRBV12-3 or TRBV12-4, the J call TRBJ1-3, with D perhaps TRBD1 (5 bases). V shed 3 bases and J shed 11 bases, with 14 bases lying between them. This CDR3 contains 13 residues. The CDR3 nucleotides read TGTGCCAGCAGTTTGGAAAGGGGAAAAGCCATATATTTT. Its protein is CASSLERGKAIYF.

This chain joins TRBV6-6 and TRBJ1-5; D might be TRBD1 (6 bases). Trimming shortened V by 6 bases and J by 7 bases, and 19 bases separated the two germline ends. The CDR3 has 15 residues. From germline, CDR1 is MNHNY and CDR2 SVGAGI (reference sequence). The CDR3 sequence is CASSPGPIQGQPQHF. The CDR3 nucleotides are TGTGCCAGCAGCCCCGGACCAATCCAGGGGCAGCCCCAGCATTTT.

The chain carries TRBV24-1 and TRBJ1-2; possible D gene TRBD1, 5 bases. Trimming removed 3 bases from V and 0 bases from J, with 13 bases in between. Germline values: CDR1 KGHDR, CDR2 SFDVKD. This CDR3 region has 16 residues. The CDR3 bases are TGTGCCACCAGTGATGCAACCGGGACTTCTAACTATGGCTACACCTTC. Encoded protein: CATSDATGTSNYGYTF.

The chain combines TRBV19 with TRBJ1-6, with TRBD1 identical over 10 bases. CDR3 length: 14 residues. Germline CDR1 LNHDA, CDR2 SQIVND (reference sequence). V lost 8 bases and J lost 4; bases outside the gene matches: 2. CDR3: CASLGQGYNSPLHF. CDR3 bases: TGTGCCAGTCTGGGACAGGGGTATAATTCACCCCTCCACTTT. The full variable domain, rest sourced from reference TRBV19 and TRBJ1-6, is DGGITQSPKYLFRKEGQNVTLSCEQNLNHDAMYWYRQDPGQGLRLIYYSQIVNDFQKGDIAEGYSVSREKKESFPLTVTSAQKNPTAFYLCASLGQGYNSPLHFGNGTRLTVT.

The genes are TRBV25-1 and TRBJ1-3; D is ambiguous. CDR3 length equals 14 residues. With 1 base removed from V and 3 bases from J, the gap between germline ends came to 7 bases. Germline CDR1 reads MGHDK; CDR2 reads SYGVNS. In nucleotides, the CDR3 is TGTGCCAGCAGTGAATCTGGGGTTGGAAACACCATATATTTT. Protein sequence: CASSESGVGNTIYF.